The present entry profiles one T cell receptor (beta chain) with its context. What it recognizes is unknown. The source of the sample is a study of response to subunit inactivated influenza vaccine. In germline, CDR1 is SGHVS, CDR2 FNYEAQ. The CDR3 spans 13 residues. V shed 3 bases and J shed 7 bases, with 10 bases lying between them. TCRdb re-called the RT-PCR reads through MiXCR, storing one row per CDR3 protein. The sample includes about 500,000 distinct CDR3 sequences, 10% to 15% of them seen just once. Study results and caveats: With each seasonal influenza vaccination, the authors suggested, few new T cells are recruited.

The chain uses TRBV7-6 and TRBJ2-1; D may match TRBD1 or TRBD2 (6 bases each). The specimen was PBMCs from blood, collected about 40 days after vaccination. The receptor was isolated from a man aged 45-65 years who received an inactivated influenza vaccine. DNA for the CDR3: TGTGCCAGCAGCTTGGGGGGCGCGAATGAGCAGTTCTTC. Its protein is CASSLGGANEQFF.